This TCR beta chain was documented in a study of T cell clones after liver transplantation. Study at large: Liver transplant recipients had immunosuppression withdrawal attempted within 2 years. Draws occurred before transplant, before withdrawal, and after complete or failed withdrawal.

Method: immunoSEQ multiplex PCR; TCRdb's copy keeps in-frame clones and lacks some. The sample consists of tens of thousands of clones, 80% of them appearing once. This CDR3 contains 14 residues. Trimming removed 5 bases from V and 7 bases from J; junction bases left unmatched: 8. Germline values: CDR1 SEHNR, CDR2 FQNEAQ (reference sequence). This chain links TRBV7-9 with TRBJ2-1; 7 bases are shared with TRBD2. The source of this sequence is a human patient who received a liver transplant. The graft donor may be the source of some T cells. The sequences come from CD4+ T cells from blood, collected 12 months after liver transplant. In DNA form, the CDR3 reads TGTGCCAGCAGCCCCCGGGGGAGGGATAATGAGCAGTTCTTC. This codes for CASSPRGRDNEQFF. Using reference TRBV7-9 and TRBJ2-1 for the parts outside the CDR3, the full variable domain is DTGVSQNPRHKITKRGQNVTFRCDPISEHNRLYWYRQTLGQGPEFLTYFQNEAQLEKSRLLSDRFSAERPKGSFSTLEIQRTEQGDSAMYLCASSPRGRDNEQFFGPGTRLTVL.